Following are 28 T cell receptor beta chains from one sample sequenced in a study of tissue T cells after allogeneic stem cell transplantation. Data came from immunoSEQ multiplex PCR; TCRdb stores just in-frame clones and leaves some out. The sample gives around 8,000 clones, roughly a third of which show up once; 2.5% to 3.5% is in the top ten. The sample's time point: mouse harvest day 14 after allogeneic transplant. Tail vein injection delivered 10^7 T-cell-depleted bone marrow cells and 10^6 splenic CD5+ T cells. Sequenced sample: skin. Receptors were obtained from a female BALB/c mouse given C57BL/6 T cells with graft-versus-host disease after an allogeneic hematopoietic cell transplant.

In its sample, this clone was seen a few times. Germline and genes: mouse. Sequencing ends 1 residue short of the CDR3 end; the germline J gene provides the rest. V is TRBV26 and J is TRBJ2-3, with 7 bases that match TRBD2. Germline V gene data show CDR1 as KGHPV and CDR2 as FQNQEV (reference sequence). Trimming at V came to 2 bases and at J to 1 base, leaving 3 bases not matched to a gene. This CDR3 region has 15 residues. The sequenced CDR3 bases are TGTGCCAGCAGTCTGGCTGGGGGTGGTGCAGAAACGCTGTAT. As protein: CASSLAGGGAETLY. The full CDR3 sequence reads CASSLAGGGAETLYF.

A note on this clone: Gene labels here are mouse ones. The read terminates 1 residue ahead of where the CDR3 ends, so the germline J gene completes it. J is TRBJ1-3 and V is TRBV26; 11 nucleotides agree with TRBD1. Per germline, CDR1 KGHPV and CDR2 FQNQEV (reference sequence). This CDR3 has 16 residues. V was pared by 2 bases and J by 1 base, with 1 base of the junction left unmatched. The CDR3 bases that were read are TGTGCCAGCAGTCTGGGACAGGGGGCCTCTGGAAATACGCTCTAT. Protein product: CASSLGQGASGNTLY. The whole CDR3 sequence reads CASSLGQGASGNTLYF.

This clone is labeled medium-sized (0.01 to 0.1%). Any gene name here is a mouse gene name. The read gets to within 1 residue of the CDR3 end, and the germline J gene fills in the rest. The V and J genes are TRBV26 and TRBJ2-5; D uncertain. This CDR3 region has 13 residues. The germline CDR1 and CDR2 sequences are KGHPV and FQNQEV (reference sequence). The V end was cut by 2 bases, the J end by 0 bases, with 3 bases between. Partial CDR3 DNA: TGTGCCAGCAGTCTGGGGAACCAAGACACCCAGTAC. Protein product: CASSLGNQDTQY. In full, the CDR3 is CASSLGNQDTQYF.

In its sample, this clone is medium-sized. Here the gene names and germline are mouse. Read sequence stops 1 residue before the CDR3 end, and the germline J gene provides the missing end. The V gene is TRBV17, the J gene TRBJ2-1; 12 bases agree with TRBD2. This CDR3 has 16 residues. Germline V gives CDR1 MNHDT, CDR2 YYDKIL. V lost 0 bases and J lost 5; bases outside the gene matches: 2. Here the CDR3 reads CASSRETGGANAEQFF. The CDR3 DNA, read in part, is TGTGCTAGCAGTAGAGAGACTGGGGGGGCTAATGCTGAGCAGTTC.

This clone was seen a handful of times. The listed genes are named as in mouse. Read coverage stops 1 residue before the CDR3 terminus; the germline J gene supplies the remainder. The rearrangement uses TRBV31 and TRBJ2-7; the match to TRBD1 covers 10 bases. In germline, CDR1 is GKSSPN, CDR2 SITVG. J was trimmed by 7 bases and V by 0 bases; bases with no gene match: 6. This CDR3 is 14 amino acids long. The CDR3 sequence is CAWSLRQGAEEQYF. The part of the CDR3 DNA that was read is TGTGCCTGGAGTCTAAGACAGGGGGCGGAAGAACAGTAC.

Points on this clone: Gene and germline names: mouse. The read comes to an end 1 residue before the CDR3 does, leaving the germline J gene to fill in the end. This chain links TRBV23 with TRBJ1-5; the table gives TRBD1 as D, unverified against the DNA. Germline V gene sequence: CDR1 KGHTA, CDR2 FQNQQP. This CDR3 comprises 15 residues. The CDR3 bases that were read are TGCTCCAGCAGTCAAGCCGGGACATACAACCAGGCTCCGCTT. This gives the protein CSSSQAGTYNQAPL. The entire CDR3 reads CSSSQAGTYNQAPLF.

Judged by abundance, this clone is medium-sized. Mouse names are used for the genes. The CDR3 end falls 1 residue outside the read, so it is completed with the germline J gene. The rearrangement uses TRBV31 and TRBJ2-1; TRBD2 agrees at 8 bases. The CDR3 consists of 13 residues. Germline V gene lookup returns CDR1 GKSSPN and CDR2 SITVG. The V gene end was trimmed by 3 bases and the J gene end by 3 bases; junction bases not matched to a gene: 1. The sequenced part of the CDR3 DNA is TGTGCCTGGAGCGGACTGGGCTATGCTGAGCAGTTC. This sequence encodes CAWSGLGYAEQF. The full-length CDR3 reads as CAWSGLGYAEQFF. The variable domain in full, with the rest retrieved from reference TRBV31 and TRBJ2-1, is AQTIHQWPVAEIKAVGSPLSLGCTIKGKSSPNLYWYWQATGGTLQQLFYSITVGQVESVVQLNLSASRPKDDQFILSTEKLLLSHSGFYLCAWSGLGYAEQFFGPGTRLTVL.

Sample share makes this clone medium-sized. Gene names denote mouse genes. CDR3 in amino acids: CASSLQGWEQYF. CDR3 bases read: TGTGCCAGCAGCTTACAGGGGTGGGAACAGTAC. The chain couples TRBV4 to TRBJ2-7; 7 nucleotides align to TRBD1. The read finishes 1 residue shy of the CDR3 end, and the germline J gene is used to complete it. CDR3 length: 12 amino acids. V lost 4 bases to trimming and J lost 7 bases; unmatched junction nucleotides: 4. Looked up from germline, CDR1 is LGHDT and CDR2 is YNNKQL (reference sequence).

This clone was counted a few times. Genes and germline come from the mouse. The read falls 1 residue short of the CDR3 end, and the missing part is taken from the germline J gene. The chain is built from TRBV26 and TRBJ2-2, with D unresolved. With 2 bases removed from V and 1 base from J, the gap between germline ends came to 2 bases. This CDR3 spans 13 amino acids. Germline V lookup: CDR1 KGHPV, CDR2 FQNQEV (reference sequence). The sequenced part of the CDR3 DNA is TGTGCCAGCAGTCTGATAAACACCGGGCAGCTCTAC. Its translation: CASSLINTGQLY. The full-length CDR3 reads as CASSLINTGQLYF.

This clone was seen a handful of times. Each gene name is a mouse one. From the germline J gene comes the end of the CDR3, since the read stops 1 residue before it. The chain recombines TRBV26 with TRBJ2-7; 8 bases agree with TRBD2. V shed 3 bases, J shed 0 bases, and the junction held 1 base outside the gene matches. Germline V CDR1 and CDR2: KGHPV, FQNQEV (reference sequence). CDR3 length equals 14 residues. The CDR3 bases that were read are TGTGCCAGCAGTCTCACTGGGGGCTCCTATGAACAGTAC. It is translated as CASSLTGGSYEQY. The full-length CDR3 reads as CASSLTGGSYEQYF. Based on the CDR3 plus reference TRBV26 and TRBJ2-7, the full variable domain is NSKVIQTPRYLVKGQGQKAKMRCIPEKGHPVVFWYQQNKNNEFKFLINFQNQEVLQQIDMTEKRFSAECPSNSPCSLEIQSSEAGDSALYLCASSLTGGSYEQYFGPGTRLTVL.

Remarks on this clone: Mouse germline and gene names are used. Sequencing ends 1 residue short of the CDR3 end; the germline J gene provides the rest. The V gene is TRBV13-3, the J gene TRBJ2-7; TRBD1 might be the D (6 bases). The length of the CDR3 is 14 residues. V was shortened by 5 bases and J by 0 bases, with 12 bases between the two germline ends. Germline lookup yields CDR1 NNHDY and CDR2 SYVADS. The CDR3 is CASSPRDNSYEQYF. The sequenced CDR3 bases are TGTGCCAGCAGCCCTCGGGACAACTCCTATGAACAGTAC.

About this clone itself: Gene names follow the mouse nomenclature. The read stops 1 residue short of the end of the CDR3; the missing end is completed from the germline J gene. The chain uses TRBV2 and TRBJ1-4; D remains unclear. The CDR3 is 14 amino acids. The germline gives CDR1 LGHNA, CDR2 YSYQKL. The ends were cut back, 0 bases at V and 4 bases at J, with 6 bases in the middle. The CDR3 sequence is CASSQDPVNERLFF. The covered CDR3 bases are TGTGCCAGCAGCCAAGATCCAGTCAACGAAAGATTATTT.

Judged by abundance, this clone is medium-sized. Each gene name is a mouse one. The CDR3 end is not reached by the read, which stops 1 residue before it; the germline J gene fills it in. This chain joins TRBV1 and TRBJ1-2; 10 positions agree with TRBD1. Unmatched junction bases numbered 4, after V lost 3 bases and J lost 3 bases. Germline V gene data show CDR1 as NSQYPW and CDR2 as LRSPGD (reference sequence). The CDR3 loop spans 15 amino acids. CDR3: CTCSARDRGDSDYTF. CDR3 DNA (partial): TGCACCTGCAGTGCCCGGGACAGGGGAGACTCCGACTACACC.

In regard to this clone: Gene names follow the mouse nomenclature. The CDR3 end is not reached by the read, which stops 1 residue before it; the germline J gene fills it in. This chain links TRBV20 with TRBJ2-5; either TRBD1 or TRBD2 may supply D (5 bases each). CDR1 and CDR2 (germline): GFQATS, STVNSAI. The CDR3 sequence is 14 residues long. V lost 0 bases to trimming and J lost 1 base, with 8 bases between them. The CDR3 loop is CGARDWGHQDTQYF. The CDR3 DNA, read in part, is TGTGGTGCTAGGGATTGGGGACACCAAGACACCCAGTAC.

As for this clone: Gene names and germline refer to mouse. The read terminates 1 residue ahead of where the CDR3 ends, so the germline J gene completes it. Other DNA sequences within the sample encode an identical CDR3. The V and J genes are TRBV26 and TRBJ1-1, with D unresolved. The CDR3 totals 12 residues. CDR1 is KGHPV, CDR2 FQNQEV, per germline (reference sequence). The V and J ends lost 2 bases and 5 bases respectively, with 6 bases between them. Partial CDR3 DNA: TGTGCCAGCAGTCTGGGGCAAACAGAAGTCTTC. This encodes CASSLGQTEVF. The full CDR3 protein reads CASSLGQTEVFF.

With respect to this clone: All gene names here are mouse names. The CDR3 region is CASSLLGGPVTGQLYF. Partial CDR3 DNA: TGTGCCAGCAGTCTACTGGGGGGGCCTGTCACCGGGCAGCTCTAC. The chain has TRBV26 and TRBJ2-2; 11 positions agree with TRBD2. The CDR3 end falls 1 residue outside the read, so it is completed with the germline J gene. CDR1 KGHPV and CDR2 FQNQEV come from the germline V gene (reference sequence). Trimming removed 3 bases from V and 4 bases from J; junction bases left unmatched: 4. This CDR3 comprises 16 residues.

Relative to its sample, this clone is medium-sized. Gene names refer to mouse genes. The CDR3 DNA, read in part, is TGCTCCAGCAGTCAAGACATTAACAACCAGGCTCCGCTT. It yields the protein CSSSQDINNQAPL. The complete CDR3 reads CSSSQDINNQAPLF. The rearrangement links TRBV23 to TRBJ1-5; the table's D call, TRBD1, was not checked against the DNA. The read finishes 1 residue shy of the CDR3 end, and the germline J gene is used to complete it. Germline V lookup: CDR1 KGHTA, CDR2 FQNQQP. This CDR3 is built from 14 residues.

About this clone itself: Gene names and germline refer to mouse. The read ends 1 residue early relative to the CDR3; the germline J gene fills the gap. The chain carries TRBV13-2 and TRBJ2-7; 8 nucleotides line up with TRBD2. Germline V CDR1 and CDR2: NNHNN, SYGAGS (reference sequence). This CDR3 has 13 amino acids. V lost 5 bases and J lost 6; bases outside the gene matches: 7. The CDR3: CASGLGEGFEQYF. The covered CDR3 bases are TGTGCCAGCGGACTGGGGGAGGGGTTTGAACAGTAC.

This clone showed up just a few times. Gene and germline names: mouse. The read ends 1 residue early relative to the CDR3; the germline J gene fills the gap. The gene calls are TRBV3 and TRBJ2-3, with TRBD2 matching over 12 bases. V was pared by 4 bases and J by 1 base, with 3 bases of the junction left unmatched. Germline V gives CDR1 SNHLY, CDR2 FYNGKV (reference sequence). CDR3 length: 16 residues. The DNA read from the CDR3 is TGTGCCAGCAGCTCGGGACTGGGGGGACGTGCAGAAACGCTGTAT. It is translated as CASSSGLGGRAETLY. The CDR3, in full, reads CASSSGLGGRAETLYF.

A word on this clone: Germline and genes here are mouse. Coverage ceases 1 residue before the CDR3 finishes, and the germline J gene fills in the end. The chain has TRBV16 and TRBJ2-4, with TRBD2 identical over 7 bases. With 3 bases clipped from V and 1 base from J, the junction kept 1 base outside the gene matches. The germline V gene encodes CDR1 SGHSA and CDR2 FRNQAP. This CDR3 is 14 amino acids long. The CDR3 sequence is CASSLLGGQNTLYF. The sequenced CDR3 bases are TGTGCAAGCAGCTTGCTGGGGGGTCAAAACACCTTGTAC.

This clone has just a few counts. Genes and germline are mouse. From the germline J gene comes the end of the CDR3, since the read stops 1 residue before it. The gene calls are TRBV19 and TRBJ2-7; TRBD1 matches at 8 bases. J lost 3 bases, V lost 7 bases, and 9 bases had no gene match. Germline V gene data show CDR1 as FNHDT and CDR2 as SITEND (reference sequence). The CDR3 consists of 14 residues. CDR3 in amino acids: CASSIRDRGYEQYF. The covered CDR3 bases are TGTGCCAGCTCTATCCGTGACAGGGGCTATGAACAGTAC.

With regard to this clone: Gene names and germline refer to mouse. The CDR3 extends 1 residue past the end of the read, so its final part is completed from the germline J gene. V usage is TRBV26 and J usage is TRBJ2-5; weak D call: TRBD1 (5 bases). V was trimmed by 2 bases and J by 5 bases, leaving 8 bases between them. CDR1 is KGHPV and CDR2 is FQNQEV in the germline V gene (reference sequence). The CDR3 is 13 amino acids. Incomplete CDR3 DNA: TGTGCCAGCAGTCTGGCAGGGAGAGACACCCAGTAC. It codes for CASSLAGRDTQY. The complete CDR3 sequence is CASSLAGRDTQYF.

In its sample, this clone is medium-sized (0.01 to 0.1%). Mouse germline and gene names are used. Sequencing ends 1 residue short of the CDR3 end; the germline J gene provides the rest. V is TRBV3 and J is TRBJ1-2; D gene uncertain. Germline assignment: CDR1 SNHLY and CDR2 FYNGKV (reference sequence). This CDR3 is 14 amino acids long. V was clipped by 2 bases and J by 0 bases, with 7 bases between them. The CDR3 loop reads CASSLYIANSDYTF. The covered CDR3 bases are TGTGCCAGCAGCTTATACATTGCAAACTCCGACTACACC.

This clone qualifies as medium-sized. The germline and genes are mouse ones. The CDR3 extends 1 residue past the end of the read, so its final part is completed from the germline J gene. This chain joins TRBV5 and TRBJ2-5, with a tentative D call TRBD1 (6 bases). Between the trimmed V and J ends, which lost 4 bases and 3 bases, there was a span of 11 bases. The CDR3 has 14 amino acids. Per germline, CDR1 LGHNA and CDR2 YNLKQL (reference sequence). The CDR3 protein is CASSPRDTQDTQYF. The CDR3 DNA, read in part, is TGTGCCAGCAGCCCCCGGGACACTCAAGACACCCAGTAC.

Remarks on this clone: Germline and genes here are mouse. The CDR3 extends 1 residue past the end of the read, so its final part is completed from the germline J gene. V gene TRBV1 combines with J gene TRBJ1-6, with 10 bases matching TRBD1. TRBJ1-6 is given ORF status, its function remaining uncertain. This CDR3 region has 16 residues. The V segment lost 2 bases and the J segment 6 bases; nucleotides outside the gene matches: 4. CDR1 is NSQYPW, CDR2 LRSPGD, per germline (reference sequence). The CDR3: CTCSARDRGGNSPLYF. The sequenced CDR3 bases are TGCACCTGCAGTGCAAGGGACAGGGGAGGTAATTCGCCCCTCTAC.

This clone turned up a few times. Germline and genes: mouse. The read ends 1 residue shy of where the CDR3 ends; the end is completed using the germline J gene. The gene calls are TRBV13-2 and TRBJ1-4; 8 bases are a match to TRBD1. Germline trimming cut 5 bases from V and 4 bases from J; bases unmatched to any gene: 1. This CDR3 contains 13 residues. Germline V lookup: CDR1 NNHNN, CDR2 SYGAGS (reference sequence). The sequenced CDR3 bases are TGTGCCAGCGGGGACAGGGTCAACGAAAGATTATTT. Encoded protein: CASGDRVNERLF. The CDR3, in full, reads CASGDRVNERLFF.

As regards this clone: The genes are named according to mouse. The CDR3 extends 1 residue past the end of the read, so its final part is completed from the germline J gene. The rearrangement links TRBV26 to TRBJ2-3; 11 bases agree with TRBD1. V lost 6 bases and J lost 7; bases outside the gene matches: 3. The CDR3 consists of 13 residues. CDR1 and CDR2 (germline): KGHPV, FQNQEV (reference sequence). Partial CDR3 DNA: TGTGCCAGCAGCCCGGACAGGGGGCAAACGCTGTAT. Translating it yields CASSPDRGQTLY. The entire CDR3 reads CASSPDRGQTLYF.

Sample share makes this clone medium-sized. The listed genes are named as in mouse. The read terminates 1 residue before the CDR3 end, so the remaining end is supplied by the germline J gene. The gene calls are TRBV23 and TRBJ2-7; no check of the table's D call, TRBD2, against the DNA was made. Germline V gives CDR1 KGHTA, CDR2 FQNQQP. The CDR3 has 14 residues. The CDR3 DNA, read in part, is TGCTCCAGCAGTCAATCTGGGGGGGCGGGAGAACAGTAC. Translated: CSSSQSGGAGEQY. In full, the CDR3 reads CSSSQSGGAGEQYF.